One sample yielded the 22 T cell receptor beta chains listed below, sequenced in a study of blood T cell repertoires in COVID-19. Using immunoSEQ multiplex PCR, the repertoire was profiled, and TCRdb retains in-frame clones only, with some absent. The sample includes more than 200,000 clones, 80% of them seen just once. The source material was PBMCs or T cells enriched from blood (not recorded which). The receptor set was obtained from a man aged 30 to 39 with acute COVID-19.

This clone was recorded a few times. The DNA for the CDR3 is TGTGCCAGCAGCTTATCCCCCCCAGGAGCGGGGGGGAACACAGATACGCAGTATTTT. The encoded protein is CASSLSPPGAGGNTDTQYF. The V call is TRBV7-3, the J call TRBJ2-3; 10 bases line up with TRBD2. The CDR3 contains 19 residues. Per germline, CDR1 SGHTA and CDR2 FQGTGA. The V gene end was trimmed by 2 bases and the J gene end by 2 bases; junction bases not matched to a gene: 13.

The V call is TRBV28, the J call TRBJ1-6; 7 bases line up with TRBD1. Germline V gene data show CDR1 as MDHEN and CDR2 as SYDVKM. After removal of 5 bases from V and 7 bases from J, the junction contained 11 bases not matched to a gene. The CDR3 is 16 residues long. The CDR3 spells CASSLRWTGSNSPLHF. The CDR3 DNA reads as TGTGCCAGCAGTCTACGATGGACAGGTTCGAATTCACCCCTCCACTTT.

This chain links TRBV27 with TRBJ2-1; 10 nucleotides align to TRBD2. Germline CDR1 MNHEY, CDR2 SMNVEV (reference sequence). The CDR3 loop spans 15 amino acids. V dropped 4 bases and J dropped 7; count of bases not matched to a gene: 7. CDR3 in amino acids: CASSWDSGGYNEQFF. As DNA, the CDR3 is TGTGCCAGCAGTTGGGATAGCGGGGGGTATAATGAGCAGTTCTTC.

The CDR3 reads CASGGINEQFF. In DNA, the CDR3 is TGCGCCAGCGGCGGGATCAATGAGCAGTTCTTC. The V gene is TRBV10-1, the J gene TRBJ2-1; D possibly corresponds to TRBD2 (6 bases). CDR3 length: 11 amino acids. Trimming cost V 8 bases and J 6 bases, with 8 bases left between them. CDR1 and CDR2 (germline): WNHNN, SYGVQD (reference sequence).

This chain uses TRBV11-2 with TRBJ2-1, with TRBD2 identical over 12 bases. Germline V gene data show CDR1 as SGHAT and CDR2 as FQNNGV. This CDR3 has 16 amino acids. The trim removed 6 bases at V and 6 bases at J, leaving 9 bases unmatched. The CDR3 spells CASSYGLAGPRNEQFF. CDR3 DNA sequence: TGTGCCAGCAGTTATGGACTAGCGGGACCCCGCAATGAGCAGTTCTTC.

The chain links TRBV28 to TRBJ1-6, with D perhaps matching TRBD1 (6 bases). The CDR3 loop spans 19 amino acids. V shed 5 bases and J shed 5 bases, with 25 bases lying between them. The germline gives CDR1 MDHEN, CDR2 SYDVKM. CDR3: CASSPLYSTTGGDNSPLHF. CDR3 sequence (DNA): TGTGCCAGCAGTCCCTTATACTCAACGACAGGTGGGGATAATTCACCCCTCCACTTT.

The gene calls are TRBV2 and TRBJ2-2, with 7 bases fitting TRBD1. The J segment lost 0 bases and the V segment lost 7 bases, leaving 11 bases of the junction unmatched. The V gene's germline CDR1 is SNHLY and CDR2 FYNNEI. This CDR3 contains 17 residues. The CDR3 sequence is CASTDRGQSSNTGELFF. CDR3 nucleotides: TGTGCCAGCACCGATCGGGGACAGTCCTCGAACACCGGGGAGCTGTTTTTT.

The chain combines TRBV7-6 with TRBJ2-5, with 10 bases fitting TRBD2. V trimming: 1 base; J trimming: 1 base; junction bases outside the gene matches: 3. The CDR3 covers 16 residues. In germline, CDR1 is SGHVS, CDR2 FNYEAQ. The CDR3 DNA reads as TGTGCCAGCAGCTTAGTACTAGCGGGGCCCCAAGAGACCCAGTACTTC. It codes for CASSLVLAGPQETQYF.

This clone was recorded a few times. The genes are TRBV28 and TRBJ2-7; D is perhaps TRBD2 (5 bases). This CDR3 has 11 amino acids. V lost 6 bases to trimming and J lost 4 bases, with 7 bases between them. Germline V CDR1 and CDR2: MDHEN, SYDVKM. DNA of the CDR3: TGTGCCAGCAGGGAGGAATACGAGCAGTACTTC. Translation: CASREEYEQYF.

This chain connects TRBV25-1 to TRBJ1-6; TRBD1 matches at 7 bases. The germline CDR1 and CDR2 sequences are MGHDK and SYGVNS. This CDR3 has 15 amino acids. V was clipped by 6 bases and J by 10 bases; unmatched bases: 12. DNA for the CDR3: TGTGCCAGCAGACAAACAGGGGCTGAGGGGTCACCCCTCCACTTT. This codes for CASRQTGAEGSPLHF.

The chain combines TRBV28 with TRBJ1-2; 8 bases align to TRBD1. Trimming removed 2 bases from V and 5 bases from J; junction bases left unmatched: 4. CDR1 and CDR2 (germline): MDHEN, SYDVKM. There are 14 residues in the CDR3. This CDR3 is CASSLTGGEYGYTF. The DNA for the CDR3 is TGTGCCAGCAGTTTAACAGGGGGAGAATATGGCTACACCTTC.

The chain uses TRBV2 and TRBJ2-3; 8 positions match TRBD1. Germline V lookup: CDR1 SNHLY, CDR2 FYNNEI. The length of the CDR3 is 15 residues. Trimming at V came to 2 bases and at J to 4 bases, leaving 5 bases not matched to a gene. In DNA form, the CDR3 reads TGTGCCAGCAGTGAACCCTGGACAGGGTCAGATACGCAGTATTTT. It specifies CASSEPWTGSDTQYF.

This clone was counted a single time. The V and J genes are TRBV27 and TRBJ1-1, with 7 positions matching TRBD1. Unmatched junction bases numbered 5, after V lost 3 bases and J lost 4 bases. CDR1 is MNHEY, CDR2 SMNVEV, per germline (reference sequence). The CDR3 length is 14 residues. The CDR3 is CASSFNSGGTEAFF. The CDR3 nucleotides read TGTGCCAGCAGTTTCAACTCAGGGGGCACTGAAGCTTTCTTT.

This chain joins TRBV28 and TRBJ2-3; 11 bases agree with TRBD2. Germline V lookup: CDR1 MDHEN, CDR2 SYDVKM. The CDR3 length is 15 residues. Trimming removed 2 bases from V and 5 bases from J; junction bases left unmatched: 3. The CDR3 here is CASSLLAGGQDTQYF. In DNA, the CDR3 is TGTGCCAGCAGTTTACTAGCGGGGGGCCAAGATACGCAGTATTTT.

V is TRBV7-3 and J is TRBJ2-3; maybe TRBD2 (6 bases). The V gene lost 5 bases and the J gene lost 3 bases, with 15 bases spanning the gap. Germline V lookup: CDR1 SGHTA, CDR2 FQGTGA. The CDR3 runs 15 residues. The CDR3 DNA reads TGTGCCAGCAGCGAGACTAGTCTTAGGACAGATACGCAGTATTTT. Amino acid sequence: CASSETSLRTDTQYF.

The count of this clone is one. J is TRBJ1-6 and V is TRBV7-6; 10 bases agree with TRBD1. With V trimmed by 2 bases and J by 8 bases, 9 bases remained unmatched. CDR3 length equals 17 residues. In germline, CDR1 is SGHVS, CDR2 FNYEAQ. The CDR3 loop is CASSLFGIGTGDSPLHF. DNA for the CDR3: TGTGCCAGCAGCTTATTCGGTATCGGGACAGGGGATTCACCCCTCCACTTT.

This clone was seen just once. The J gene is TRBJ2-7, the V gene TRBV3-1 (or the pseudogene TRBV3-2); TRBD2 matches 7 bases. Losses at the gene ends were 3 bases for V and 7 bases for J; bases not matched to a gene: 6. Per germline, CDR1 LGHDT and CDR2 YNNKEL (reference sequence). The CDR3 contains 13 residues. CDR3 loop: CASSHGGGREQYF. Here the CDR3 DNA reads TGTGCCAGCAGCCATGGGGGGGGTCGGGAGCAGTACTTC.

The chain carries TRBV28 and TRBJ1-4; tentatively, D is TRBD1 (5 bases). Germline V gene lookup returns CDR1 MDHEN and CDR2 SYDVKM. This CDR3 is 19 amino acids long. Trimming cost V 0 bases and J 0 bases, with 17 bases left between them. The CDR3 protein is CASSLWGRAGPATNEKLFF. The CDR3 DNA follows: TGTGCCAGCAGTTTATGGGGCAGGGCGGGACCTGCAACTAATGAAAAACTGTTTTTT. The full variable domain, in which reference TRBV28 and TRBJ1-4 provide the parts outside the CDR3, is DVKVTQSSRYLVKRTGEKVFLECVQDMDHENMFWYRQDPGLGLRLIYFSYDVKMKEKGDIPEGYSVSREKKERFSLILESASTNQTSMYLCASSLWGRAGPATNEKLFFGSGTQLSVL.

The chain couples TRBV19 to TRBJ1-1; D uncertain. V was clipped by 3 bases and J by 8 bases, with 13 bases between them. CDR1 is LNHDA and CDR2 is SQIVND in the germline V gene (reference sequence). This CDR3 comprises 13 residues. The CDR3 DNA follows: TGTGCCAGTAGTATCTCCAGAGCGTCGGAAGCTTTCTTT. Its protein is CASSISRASEAFF. The full variable domain, rest sourced from reference TRBV19 and TRBJ1-1, is DGGITQSPKYLFRKEGQNVTLSCEQNLNHDAMYWYRQDPGQGLRLIYYSQIVNDFQKGDIAEGYSVSREKKESFPLTVTSAQKNPTAFYLCASSISRASEAFFGQGTRLTVV.

This clone was found a few times. This chain joins TRBV28 and TRBJ2-5, with a possible D match to TRBD2 (7 bases). V shed 10 bases and J shed 4 bases, with 13 bases lying between them. CDR1 is MDHEN and CDR2 is SYDVKM in the germline V gene. The CDR3 covers 12 residues. The CDR3 spells CATNGGLETQYF. Here the CDR3 DNA reads TGTGCCACCAACGGGGGGCTAGAGACCCAGTACTTC.

There are a few counts of this clone. CDR3 DNA: TGTGCCAGCAGCTTATTGCTGGCAGGGGGCCGCGGAGAGACCCAGTACTTC. Its protein is CASSLLLAGGRGETQYF. V is TRBV7-9 and J is TRBJ2-5; 8 positions agree with TRBD1. V was clipped by 2 bases and J by 4 bases; unmatched bases: 12. This CDR3 is 17 amino acids long. The germline CDR1 and CDR2 sequences are SEHNR and FQNEAQ (reference sequence).

The rearrangement links TRBV12-3 or TRBV12-4 to TRBJ2-3, with 7 bases fitting TRBD2. This CDR3 region has 13 residues. Trimming took 9 bases from V and 2 from J; bases not matched to a gene: 5. In DNA form, the CDR3 reads TGTGCCAGTAACAGCGGGGACACAGATACGCAGTATTTT. Its translation is CASNSGDTDTQYF.